A single sample gave rise to the 30 T cell receptor beta chains below, sequenced in a study of T cells after yellow fever vaccination. One entry per CDR3 protein, called by TCRdb with MiXCR from the 5' RACE reads. The repertoire holds under 55,000 distinct CDR3 sequences, with approximately 7% as singletons. Sequences were derived from CD8+ T cells not binding an NS4B(214-222) dextramer, sorted from PBMCs, sampled around 45 days after the first yellow fever vaccination. Receptors originate from a man between 18 and 35 years old who received the YFV17D yellow fever vaccine.

The chain uses TRBV7-9 and TRBJ1-1; TRBD1 matches at 11 bases. The CDR3 runs to 15 residues. Germline values: CDR1 SEHNR, CDR2 FQNEAQ (reference sequence). With V trimmed by 5 bases and J by 6 bases, 8 bases remained unmatched. CDR3 DNA: TGTGCCAGCAGCCGATTGGACAGGGGGCGCCCTGAAGCTTTCTTT. It is translated as CASSRLDRGRPEAFF.

This clonotype was seen more than once but under ten times. This sequence joins TRBV13 and TRBJ2-7; D is possibly TRBD2 (6 bases). CDR1 and CDR2 from the germline V gene are PRHDT and FYEKMQ (reference sequence). Trimming removed 0 bases at V and 2 bases at J, with 11 bases between. This CDR3 has 15 residues. The DNA of the CDR3 is TGTGCCAGCAGCTTAGGTCGCGGGGACCCCTACGAGCAGTACTTC. It translates to CASSLGRGDPYEQYF.

This clonotype was counted many times. The V gene is TRBV5-1, the J gene TRBJ2-5; 8 nucleotides align to TRBD1. CDR1 and CDR2 (germline): SGHRS, YFSETQ. This CDR3 is 16 amino acids long. V lost 1 base and J lost 2; bases outside the gene matches: 7. For the CDR3, the DNA is TGCGCCAGCAGCTTGAGGCAGGGGGCTAGGCAAGAGACCCAGTACTTC. Amino acids: CASSLRQGARQETQYF.

This clonotype was seen many times. The chain employs TRBV7-9 and TRBJ1-1, with 7 bases lining up with TRBD1. The CDR3 covers 12 residues. With V trimmed by 5 bases and J by 10 bases, 7 bases remained unmatched. Germline CDR1 and CDR2: SEHNR and FQNEAQ (reference sequence). Here the CDR3 reads CASSPDRSGAFF. DNA of the CDR3: TGTGCCAGCAGCCCGGACAGGTCGGGAGCTTTCTTT. Together with reference TRBV7-9 and TRBJ1-1, the CDR3 gives the full variable domain: DTGVSQNPRHKITKRGQNVTFRCDPISEHNRLYWYRQTLGQGPEFLTYFQNEAQLEKSRLLSDRFSAERPKGSFSTLEIQRTEQGDSAMYLCASSPDRSGAFFGQGTRLTVV.

This clonotype was seen repeatedly, ten times or more. This chain joins TRBV2 and TRBJ1-4; the D is unclear. The CDR3 runs to 14 residues. V shed 8 bases and J shed 0 bases, with 10 bases lying between them. Germline values: CDR1 SNHLY, CDR2 FYNNEI. The CDR3 nucleotides are TGTGCCAGCGATCACCAGACAACTAATGAAAAACTGTTTTTT. It specifies CASDHQTTNEKLFF. The complete variable domain, with remaining parts taken from reference TRBV2 and TRBJ1-4, reads EPEVTQTPSHQVTQMGQEVILRCVPISNHLYFYWYRQILGQKVEFLVSFYNNEISEKSEIFDDQFSVERPDGSNFTLKIRSTKLEDSAMYFCASDHQTTNEKLFFGSGTQLSVL.

In its sample, this clonotype was seen many times. The V gene is TRBV5-1, the J gene TRBJ2-2; the match to TRBD1 covers 7 bases. The CDR3 is made up of 16 amino acids. The germline V gene encodes CDR1 SGHRS and CDR2 YFSETQ. The V segment lost 3 bases and the J segment 6 bases; nucleotides outside the gene matches: 11. CDR3 in DNA: TGCGCCAGCAGCTCCCGACAGGGTGATTGGTCCGGGGAGCTGTTTTTT. Amino acids: CASSSRQGDWSGELFF.

The table lists this clonotype with a few counts. This rearrangement joins TRBV10-3 to TRBJ2-3, with a tentative D call TRBD1 (5 bases). Germline CDR1 and CDR2: ENHRY and SYGVKD. Trimming shortened V by 4 bases and J by 5 bases, and 10 bases separated the two germline ends. The CDR3 loop spans 13 amino acids. DNA of the CDR3: TGTGCCATCAGTGCCAGGGCCGTAGATACGCAGTATTTT. Protein: CAISARAVDTQYF.

The chain is built from TRBV28 and TRBJ2-7; no firm D call. This CDR3 has 12 residues. The V and J ends lost 4 bases and 5 bases respectively, with 9 bases between them. The germline CDR1 and CDR2 sequences are MDHEN and SYDVKM. The CDR3 DNA follows: TGTGCCAGCAGTTCTCACCCCCACGAGCAGTACTTC. Translating gives CASSSHPHEQYF.

This clonotype came up a few times. The V and J genes are TRBV19 and TRBJ2-1; possible D gene TRBD1, 6 bases. Germline V gene lookup returns CDR1 LNHDA and CDR2 SQIVND (reference sequence). This CDR3 region has 13 residues. The ends were cut back, 5 bases at V and 10 bases at J, with 15 bases in the middle. Here the CDR3 reads CASSPTGLQEQFF. As DNA, the CDR3 is TGTGCCAGTAGTCCTACAGGGTTGCAGGAGCAGTTCTTC.

With regard to this clonotype: Since a much larger clone is just one base distant, this may be a read error. The chain combines TRBV4-1 with TRBJ1-2; no clear D. Germline values: CDR1 MGHRA, CDR2 YSYEKL. V was shortened by 0 bases and J by 2 bases, with 10 bases between the two germline ends. CDR3 length equals 15 residues. The CDR3 DNA reads TGCGCCAGCAGCCAAGAGGAGCTAGTGAACTATGGCTACACCTTC. It specifies CASSQEELVNYGYTF.

Regarding this clonotype: This may stem from a read error, because a much larger clone lies one nucleotide away. The genes are TRBV9 and TRBJ2-3, with D possibly called TRBD1 or TRBD2 (5 bases each). In germline, CDR1 is SGDLS, CDR2 YYNGEE. V was cut by 1 base and J by 2 bases, with 11 bases left in between. The CDR3 runs to 15 residues. The CDR3 coding sequence is TGTGCCAGCAGCGTATGTTGGGGGATCACAGATACGCAGTATTTT. Translating it yields CASSVCWGITDTQYF.

This clonotype was found many times. The rearrangement links TRBV9 to TRBJ2-3; D tentatively reads TRBD1 or TRBD2 (5 bases each). V lost 4 bases, J lost 3 bases, and 15 bases lay in between. The germline V gene has CDR1 SGDLS and CDR2 YYNGEE. The CDR3 covers 15 residues. CDR3 residues: CASSTLGRRTDTQYF. The CDR3 region has the DNA TGTGCCAGCAGCACCTTGGGACGCCGGACAGATACGCAGTATTTT.

This clonotype was recorded at least ten times. The chain joins TRBV14 to TRBJ2-1; no firm D call. In germline, CDR1 is SGHDN, CDR2 FVKESK. The CDR3 length is 11 residues. V was clipped by 4 bases and J by 6 bases, with 4 bases between them. The CDR3 protein is CASSRLNEQFF. The CDR3, as DNA: TGTGCCAGCAGCCGTCTCAATGAGCAGTTCTTC.

The chain joins TRBV4-3 to TRBJ1-3; TRBD1 might be the D (5 bases). Per germline, CDR1 LGHNA and CDR2 YSLEER. The CDR3 has 15 amino acids. Trimming took 0 bases from V and 0 from J, leaving 6 bases between them. CDR3 in amino acids: CASSQDRGSGNTIYF. CDR3 coding DNA: TGCGCCAGCAGCCAAGATAGGGGCTCTGGAAACACCATATATTTT.

This clonotype was counted at least ten times. This chain connects TRBV7-8 to TRBJ2-1; D is possibly TRBD2 (6 bases). Per germline, CDR1 SGHVS and CDR2 FQNEAQ. The CDR3 loop spans 14 amino acids. With 5 bases removed from V and 4 bases from J, the gap between germline ends came to 12 bases. The CDR3 DNA is TGTGCCAGCAGCGGAGGGGCAGAGTACAATGAGCAGTTCTTC. Encoded protein: CASSGGAEYNEQFF. Combining the CDR3 with reference TRBV7-8 and TRBJ2-1 gives the whole variable domain GAGVSQSPRYKVAKRGQDVALRCDPISGHVSLFWYQQALGQGPEFLTYFQNEAQLDKSGLPSDRFFAERPEGSVSTLKIQRTQQEDSAVYLCASSGGAEYNEQFFGPGTRLTVL.

This clonotype was seen many times. The V gene is TRBV7-8, the J gene TRBJ2-7; 8 positions agree with TRBD1. After removal of 4 bases from V and 3 bases from J, the junction contained 11 bases not matched to a gene. The CDR3 totals 16 residues. Per the germline V gene, CDR1 is SGHVS and CDR2 is FQNEAQ. In DNA form, the CDR3 reads TGTGCCAGCAGCTCGGACAGGGTACAACATCACTACGAGCAGTACGTC. Protein product: CASSSDRVQHHYEQYV.

This clonotype was detected only a few times. This sequence joins TRBV7-6 and TRBJ2-1, with a tentative D call TRBD2 (6 bases). V lost 5 bases and J lost 9, with 17 bases in between. The CDR3 has 14 amino acids. The germline CDR1 and CDR2 sequences are SGHVS and FNYEAQ. Here the CDR3 DNA reads TGTGCCAGCAGCGCCCGGACTATCGAGGGTGAGCAGTTCTTC. This sequence encodes CASSARTIEGEQFF.

This clonotype was recorded many times. V and J are TRBV2 and TRBJ2-2, with a weak D call TRBD2 (5 bases). Germline V gene data show CDR1 as SNHLY and CDR2 as FYNNEI. CDR3 length equals 16 residues. V was cut by 1 base and J by 6 bases, with 15 bases left in between. The DNA for the CDR3 is TGTGCCAGCAGTGAAGAGTCTTTTACTAGGGCCGGGGAGCTGTTTTTT. Encoded protein: CASSEESFTRAGELFF.

V and J are TRBV7-3 and TRBJ2-3; perhaps TRBD1 as D (5 bases). The CDR3 spans 13 residues. V lost 8 bases, J lost 0 bases, and 9 bases lay in between. CDR1 is SGHTA, CDR2 FQGTGA, per germline. DNA for the CDR3: TGTGCCAGCGGGGCCCCTAGCACAGATACGCAGTATTTT. This translates into CASGAPSTDTQYF.

This clonotype came up a few times. The chain links TRBV28 to TRBJ2-7; 7 bases match TRBD1. Germline V gene lookup returns CDR1 MDHEN and CDR2 SYDVKM. This CDR3 comprises 14 residues. Germline trimming cut 5 bases from V and 2 bases from J; bases unmatched to any gene: 6. The CDR3 nucleotides read TGTGCCAGCAGTATAACCGGGACAGCCTACGAGCAGTACGTC. It specifies CASSITGTAYEQYV.

This clonotype has more than one count but fewer than ten. The rearrangement joins TRBV10-3 to TRBJ2-5, with a tentative D call TRBD1 (6 bases). Germline V gives CDR1 ENHRY, CDR2 SYGVKD. The germline V and J ends were trimmed by 0 bases and 5 bases, with 13 bases remaining between them. This CDR3 comprises 15 residues. DNA of the CDR3: TGTGCCATCAGTGAGTCGAGGGGGACATCGGAGACCCAGTACTTC. Translating it yields CAISESRGTSETQYF.

This clonotype showed up just a few times. The chain couples TRBV7-6 to TRBJ2-2; tentatively, D is TRBD1 (6 bases). The CDR3 is 15 amino acids. V was shortened by 4 bases and J by 1 base, with 10 bases between the two germline ends. CDR1 is SGHVS, CDR2 FNYEAQ, per germline. Written as DNA, the CDR3 is TGTGCCAGCAGCTCGGGACATCAGAACACCGGGGAGCTGTTTTTT. Protein product: CASSSGHQNTGELFF. Drawing the rest from reference TRBV7-6 and TRBJ2-2, the complete variable domain is GAGVSQSPRYKVTKRGQDVALRCDPISGHVSLYWYRQALGQGPEFLTYFNYEAQQDKSGLPNDRFSAERPEGSISTLTIQRTEQRDSAMYRCASSSGHQNTGELFFGEGSRLTVL.

This clonotype was seen a few times. This chain connects TRBV5-1 to TRBJ2-7; D perhaps matches TRBD2 (7 bases). This CDR3 contains 15 residues. Germline V CDR1 and CDR2: SGHRS, YFSETQ. Trimming stripped 6 bases from V and 3 bases from J, with 19 bases between. In nucleotides, the CDR3 is TGCGCCAGCACTAGGGGGGAGGGATCCCTCTACGAGCAGTACGTC. It translates to CASTRGEGSLYEQYV.

This clonotype has a handful of counts. CDR3 loop: CASSSSLGPGFEQYV. The CDR3 DNA is TGTGCCAGCAGCTCCAGCCTCGGGCCCGGGTTCGAGCAGTACGTC. The chain carries TRBV7-9 and TRBJ2-7; D remains ambiguous. The CDR3 contains 15 residues. The germline gives CDR1 SEHNR, CDR2 FQNEAQ (reference sequence). Trimming took 4 bases from V and 6 from J, leaving 19 bases between them.

This clonotype was detected only a few times. The genes are TRBV6-5 and TRBJ1-6, with 8 nucleotides matching TRBD1. CDR1 is MNHEY, CDR2 SVGAGI, per germline. The CDR3 contains 16 residues. J was trimmed by 7 bases and V by 2 bases; bases with no gene match: 7. Written as DNA, the CDR3 is TGTGCCAGCAGTTACCTCTCGACAGGGGCAAATTCACCCCTCCACTTT. It encodes CASSYLSTGANSPLHF.

The chain is built from TRBV30 and TRBJ1-4; D ambiguous. V gave up 2 bases and J gave up 8 bases, with 21 bases separating them. CDR1 is GTSNPN, CDR2 SVGIG, per germline (reference sequence). The CDR3 consists of 16 residues. The CDR3 loop reads CAWSPSRSNLREKLFF. The CDR3 bases are TGTGCCTGGAGTCCTTCTCGGAGTAATCTTCGGGAAAAACTGTTTTTT. Full variable domain (rest looked up from reference TRBV30 and TRBJ1-4): SQTIHQWPATLVQPVGSPLSLECTVEGTSNPNLYWYRQAAGRGLQLLFYSVGIGQISSEVPQNLSASRPQDRQFILSSKKLLLSDSGFYLCAWSPSRSNLREKLFFGSGTQLSVL.

This clonotype was recorded at least ten times. A junction end diverges from the germline sequence, so it may reflect a read error. This sequence joins TRBV7-7 and TRBJ2-5, with 7 positions matching TRBD1. Germline values: CDR1 SSHAT, CDR2 FNYEAQ (reference sequence). The CDR3 runs 14 residues. CDR3 sequence (DNA): TGTGCTAGCAGCTTTAGACAGGGCCAAGAGACCCAGTACTTC. This sequence encodes CASSFRQGQETQYF.

As concerns this clonotype: At one boundary the junction diverges from the germline segment, which might be a read error. The chain combines TRBV5-1 with TRBJ2-3; TRBD2 aligns across 10 bases. The germline V gene encodes CDR1 SGHRS and CDR2 YFSETQ. The CDR3 runs 15 residues. The CDR3 nucleotides read TGCGCCAGCAGCGACGACCTAGCGGGGGAGGATACGCATTATTTT. Residues: CASSDDLAGEDTHYF. The whole variable domain, remainder taken from reference TRBV5-1 and TRBJ2-3, is KAGVTQTPRYLIKTRGQQVTLSCSPISGHRSVSWYQQTPGQGLQFLFEYFSETQRNKGNFPGRFSGRQFSNSRSEMNVSTLELGDSALYLCASSDDLAGEDTHYFGPGTRLTVL.

This clonotype was observed a few times. The CDR3 region is CASSQDADSNQPQHF. DNA of the CDR3: TGCGCCAGCAGCCAAGATGCGGATAGCAATCAGCCCCAGCATTTT. The rearrangement uses TRBV4-1 and TRBJ1-5; D is unresolved. V dropped 0 bases and J dropped 0 bases, with 6 bases sitting between them. CDR1 is MGHRA, CDR2 YSYEKL, per germline. The CDR3 is 15 residues long.

This clonotype has a count of ten or more. The J gene is TRBJ2-5, the V gene TRBV5-1, with a weak D call TRBD1 (5 bases). The CDR3 loop spans 15 amino acids. V lost 0 bases and J lost 4, with 13 bases in between. The V gene's germline CDR1 is SGHRS and CDR2 YFSETQ. The CDR3 spells CASSLAPRARETQYF. For the CDR3, the DNA is TGCGCCAGCAGCTTGGCCCCCAGGGCGAGAGAGACCCAGTACTTC.